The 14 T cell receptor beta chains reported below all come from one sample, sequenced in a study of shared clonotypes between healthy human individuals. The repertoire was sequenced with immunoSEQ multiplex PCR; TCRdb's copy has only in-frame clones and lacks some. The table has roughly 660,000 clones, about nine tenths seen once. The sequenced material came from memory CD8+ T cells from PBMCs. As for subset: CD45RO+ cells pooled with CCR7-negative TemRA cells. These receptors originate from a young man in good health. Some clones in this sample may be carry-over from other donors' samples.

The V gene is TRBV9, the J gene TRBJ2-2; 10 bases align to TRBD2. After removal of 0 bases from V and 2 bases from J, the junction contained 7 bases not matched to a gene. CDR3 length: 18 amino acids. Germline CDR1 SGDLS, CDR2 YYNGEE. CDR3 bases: TGTGCCAGCAGCGTAGTAAGCGGGAGGGCCTCAAACACCGGGGAGCTGTTTTTT. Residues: CASSVVSGRASNTGELFF.

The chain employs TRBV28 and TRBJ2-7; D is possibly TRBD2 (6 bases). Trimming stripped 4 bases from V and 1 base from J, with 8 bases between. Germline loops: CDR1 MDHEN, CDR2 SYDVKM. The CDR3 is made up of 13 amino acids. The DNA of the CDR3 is TGTGCCAGCAGTTGGGCGGGATCCTACGAGCAGTACTTC. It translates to CASSWAGSYEQYF.

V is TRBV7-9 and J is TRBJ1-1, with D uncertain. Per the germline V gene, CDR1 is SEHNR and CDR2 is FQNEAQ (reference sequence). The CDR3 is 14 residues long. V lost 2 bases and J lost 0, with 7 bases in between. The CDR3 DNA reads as TGTGCCAGCAGCTTATCAAAGCTGAACACTGAAGCTTTCTTT. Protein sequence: CASSLSKLNTEAFF. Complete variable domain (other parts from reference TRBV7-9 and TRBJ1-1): DTGVSQNPRHKITKRGQNVTFRCDPISEHNRLYWYRQTLGQGPEFLTYFQNEAQLEKSRLLSDRFSAERPKGSFSTLEIQRTEQGDSAMYLCASSLSKLNTEAFFGQGTRLTVV.

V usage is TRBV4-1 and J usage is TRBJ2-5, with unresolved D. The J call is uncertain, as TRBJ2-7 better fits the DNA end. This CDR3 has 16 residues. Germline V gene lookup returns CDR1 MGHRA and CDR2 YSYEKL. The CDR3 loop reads CASSQDPRTVSIEQYF. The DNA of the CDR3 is TGCGCCAGCAGCCAAGATCCCCGGACGGTATCCATCGAGCAGTACTTC.

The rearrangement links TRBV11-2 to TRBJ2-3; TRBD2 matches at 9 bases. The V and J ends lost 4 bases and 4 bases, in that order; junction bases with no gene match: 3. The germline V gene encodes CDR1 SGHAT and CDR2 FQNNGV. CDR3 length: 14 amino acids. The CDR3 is CASSSREGPDTQYF. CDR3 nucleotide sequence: TGTGCCAGCAGCTCGCGGGAGGGCCCAGATACGCAGTATTTT.

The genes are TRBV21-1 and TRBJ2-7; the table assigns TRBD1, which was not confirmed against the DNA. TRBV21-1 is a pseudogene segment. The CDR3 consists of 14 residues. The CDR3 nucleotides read TGTGCCAGCAGCAAAGATGACAGCTCCTACGAGCAGTACTTC. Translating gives CASSKDDSSYEQYF.

CDR3 sequence: CASSGLAGGIDTQYF. The CDR3 DNA reads TGTGCCAGCAGTGGACTAGCGGGAGGAATAGATACGCAGTATTTT. The chain carries TRBV6-4 and TRBJ2-3; 13 nucleotides match TRBD2. Germline V gene lookup returns CDR1 MRHNA and CDR2 SNTAGT. The CDR3 contains 15 residues. Losses at the gene ends were 4 bases for V and 5 bases for J; bases not matched to a gene: 3.

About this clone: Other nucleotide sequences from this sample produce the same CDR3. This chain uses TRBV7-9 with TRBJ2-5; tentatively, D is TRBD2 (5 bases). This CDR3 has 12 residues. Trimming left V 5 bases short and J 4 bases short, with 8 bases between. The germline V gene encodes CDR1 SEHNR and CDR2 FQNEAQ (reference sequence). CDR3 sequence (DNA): TGTGCCAGCAGCCGGGATCTAGAGACCCAGTACTTC. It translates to CASSRDLETQYF.

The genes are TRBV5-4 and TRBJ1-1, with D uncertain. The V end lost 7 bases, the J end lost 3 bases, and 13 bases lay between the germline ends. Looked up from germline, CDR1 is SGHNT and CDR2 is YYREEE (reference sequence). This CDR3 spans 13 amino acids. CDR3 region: CASAARHDTEAFF. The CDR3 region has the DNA TGTGCCAGCGCGGCCCGGCACGACACTGAAGCTTTCTTT.

CDR3 DNA sequence: TGTGCCAGCAGTGACCCTGTCTATGAGCAGTTCTTC. Translated, it gives CASSDPVYEQFF. J is TRBJ2-1 and V is TRBV25-1; D remains unclear. The CDR3 is 12 residues long. Trimming shortened V by 3 bases and J by 8 bases, and 8 bases separated the two germline ends. Per germline, CDR1 MGHDK and CDR2 SYGVNS.

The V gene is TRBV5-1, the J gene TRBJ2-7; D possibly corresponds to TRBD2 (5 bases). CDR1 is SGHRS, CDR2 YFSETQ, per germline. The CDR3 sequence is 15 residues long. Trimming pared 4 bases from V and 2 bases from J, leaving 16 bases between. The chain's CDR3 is CASSARLEVAYEQYF. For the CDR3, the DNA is TGCGCCAGCAGCGCCCGGTTGGAGGTGGCCTACGAGCAGTACTTC.

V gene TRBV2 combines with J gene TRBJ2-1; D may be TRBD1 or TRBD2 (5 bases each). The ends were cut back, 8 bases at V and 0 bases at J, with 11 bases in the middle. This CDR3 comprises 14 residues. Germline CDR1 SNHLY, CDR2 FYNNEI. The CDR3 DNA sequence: TGTGCCAGCGGGGACGGTCTCTCCTACAATGAGCAGTTCTTC. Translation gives CASGDGLSYNEQFF.

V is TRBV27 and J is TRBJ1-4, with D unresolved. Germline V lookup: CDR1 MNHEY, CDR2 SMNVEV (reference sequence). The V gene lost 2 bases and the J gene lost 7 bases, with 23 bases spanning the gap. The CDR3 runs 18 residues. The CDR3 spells CASSLAGMDYAGSEKLFF. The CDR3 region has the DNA TGTGCCAGCAGTTTAGCTGGCATGGATTACGCGGGGAGTGAAAAACTGTTTTTT. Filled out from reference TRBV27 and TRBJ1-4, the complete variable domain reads EAQVTQNPRYLITVTGKKLTVTCSQNMNHEYMSWYRQDPGLGLRQIYYSMNVEVTDKGDVPEGYKVSRKEKRNFPLILESPSPNQTSLYFCASSLAGMDYAGSEKLFFGSGTQLSVL.

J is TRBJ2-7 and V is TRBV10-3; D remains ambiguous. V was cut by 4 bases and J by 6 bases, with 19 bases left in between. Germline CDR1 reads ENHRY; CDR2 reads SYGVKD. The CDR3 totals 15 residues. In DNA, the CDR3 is TGTGCCATCAGTGCGTACTATACCACTTCTCTCGAGCAGTACTTC. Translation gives CAISAYYTTSLEQYF.